This TCR beta chain emerged from a study of neurological immune-mediated disorders. This clonotype was seen repeatedly, ten times or more. Germline loops: CDR1 DFQATT, CDR2 SNEGSKA (reference sequence). The CDR3 extends over 17 amino acids. Trimming stripped 0 bases from V and 0 bases from J, with 17 bases between. A single record per CDR3 protein comes from TCRdb applying MiXCR to the 5' RACE reads. Altogether roughly 14,000 distinct CDR3 sequences are present, 7% being singletons, with the ten largest covering approximately 25%. For the sorted libraries, 1 million CD4+ or CD8+ T cells were used. This receptor was obtained from a woman between 40 and 55 years old in good health. The V and J genes are TRBV20-1 and TRBJ2-5; weak D call: TRBD1 (6 bases). Sequencing was performed on CD8+ T cells from blood. The CDR3 region has the DNA TGCAGTGCTAGAGAAGCCGGGACACCATCTTACCAAGAGACCCAGTACTTC. Its protein product is CSAREAGTPSYQETQYF.